These 14 T cell receptor beta chains were all obtained from the same sample, sequenced in a study of blood T cells in healthy people across ages. Combining a sample-barcoded 5' primer with a J-beta primer mix, a second PCR ran for roughly 7 to 11 cycles. TCRdb analysed the 5' RACE reads with MiXCR anew, one entry per CDR3 protein. The data show about a million distinct CDR3 sequences, roughly 51% seen once. The sample comprised blood. The source is a woman aged 55 to 70 in good health.

This clonotype was counted between two and nine times. The chain has TRBV5-6 and TRBJ2-7, with D maybe TRBD1 (6 bases). Trimming stripped 4 bases from V and 4 bases from J, with 15 bases between. Germline V gene lookup returns CDR1 SGHDT and CDR2 YYEEEE. The CDR3 length is 14 residues. The CDR3 coding sequence is TGTGCCAGCAGCCTACCAGGGGACGGTTACGAGCAGTACTTC. As protein: CASSLPGDGYEQYF.

This sequence joins TRBV20-1 and TRBJ2-4; 8 nucleotides agree with TRBD1. Germline V gives CDR1 DFQATT, CDR2 SNEGSKA (reference sequence). The trim removed 6 bases at V and 12 bases at J, leaving 16 bases unmatched. The CDR3 loop spans 14 amino acids. The CDR3: CSAGMMNHRGTQYF. DNA of the CDR3: TGCAGTGCCGGGATGATGAATCACAGGGGGACTCAGTACTTC.

The rearrangement joins TRBV7-2 to TRBJ2-1; D possibly corresponds to TRBD2 (5 bases). The CDR3 runs 17 residues. Germline lookup yields CDR1 SGHTA and CDR2 FQGNSA. With 1 base removed from V and 0 bases from J, the gap between germline ends came to 13 bases. This chain's CDR3 is CASSLVRRTPSYNEQFF. The CDR3 DNA is TGTGCCAGCAGCTTAGTCCGCCGGACTCCCTCCTACAATGAGCAGTTCTTC. The full variable domain, with the rest looked up from reference TRBV7-2 and TRBJ2-1, is GAGVSQSPSNKVTEKGKDVELRCDPISGHTALYWYRQSLGQGLEFLIYFQGNSAPDKSGLPSDRFSAERTGGSVSTLTIQRTQQEDSAVYLCASSLVRRTPSYNEQFFGPGTRLTVL.

This clonotype was seen only a few times. J is TRBJ2-1 and V is TRBV5-1; no definite D call. Trimming took off 0 bases at V and 3 bases at J, with 7 bases between the two ends. Germline CDR1 SGHRS, CDR2 YFSETQ. This CDR3 is 14 amino acids long. This CDR3 reads CASSLGKDYNEQFF. CDR3 nucleotides: TGCGCCAGCAGCTTGGGTAAGGACTACAATGAGCAGTTCTTC. Full variable domain (rest looked up from reference TRBV5-1 and TRBJ2-1): KAGVTQTPRYLIKTRGQQVTLSCSPISGHRSVSWYQQTPGQGLQFLFEYFSETQRNKGNFPGRFSGRQFSNSRSEMNVSTLELGDSALYLCASSLGKDYNEQFFGPGTRLTVL.

This chain joins TRBV20-1 and TRBJ1-5; 10 positions match TRBD1. CDR3 length: 16 amino acids. The V and J ends lost 3 bases and 2 bases, in that order; junction bases with no gene match: 7. Per germline, CDR1 DFQATT and CDR2 SNEGSKA (reference sequence). CDR3 residues: CSASKGQGRGNQPQHF. The CDR3 DNA sequence: TGCAGTGCTAGCAAGGGACAGGGGCGAGGCAATCAGCCCCAGCATTTT.

V is TRBV21-1 and J is TRBJ1-4. TRBV21-1 is shown as a pseudogene. The CDR3 is 19 residues long. CDR3 DNA sequence: TGTGCCAGCAGCAAAAAGGGGAGGGTATTTCGCAGGACTAATGAAAAACTGTTTTTT. The encoded protein is CASSKKGRVFRRTNEKLFF.

This clonotype was seen a few times. The chain has TRBV25-1 and TRBJ1-4, with 9 bases that match TRBD1. The ends lost 3 bases at V and 1 base at J; junction bases unmatched: 6. This CDR3 has 17 residues. Germline CDR1 MGHDK, CDR2 SYGVNS. CDR3 nucleotides: TGTGCCAGCAGTGACGACAGGGGGTCTGGAACTAATGAAAAACTGTTTTTT. Protein sequence: CASSDDRGSGTNEKLFF.

The chain combines TRBV12-3 or TRBV12-4 with TRBJ1-5, with 10 bases aligning to TRBD1. Losses at the gene ends were 6 bases for V and 4 bases for J; bases not matched to a gene: 6. This CDR3 has 15 amino acids. CDR3 in DNA: TGTGCCAGCAGACTGACAGGGGGCATAAATCAGCCCCAGCATTTT. As protein: CASRLTGGINQPQHF.

This clonotype occurred a few times. The chain carries TRBV5-1 and TRBJ2-1; D is possibly TRBD2 (5 bases). Germline V gene sequence: CDR1 SGHRS, CDR2 YFSETQ. The CDR3 runs to 12 residues. Trimming removed 4 bases from V and 12 bases from J, with 14 bases in between. The CDR3 here is CASSLEGRGQFF. CDR3 DNA sequence: TGCGCCAGCAGCCTCGAGGGCAGAGGGCAGTTCTTC.

The chain carries TRBV28 and TRBJ1-5; 7 bases agree with TRBD1. The CDR3 length is 17 residues. Trimming at V came to 5 bases and at J to 2 bases, leaving 12 bases not matched to a gene. CDR1 MDHEN and CDR2 SYDVKM come from the germline V gene. The CDR3: CASSRLGGQGGNQPQHF. The CDR3 DNA reads as TGTGCCAGCAGTCGTCTAGGGGGCCAAGGAGGCAATCAGCCCCAGCATTTT.

The CDR3 here is CASSRDRGVELFF. The DNA for the CDR3 is TGTGCCAGCAGTAGGGACAGGGGTGTCGAGCTGTTTTTT. The chain links TRBV2 to TRBJ2-2; 10 nucleotides line up with TRBD1. The CDR3 consists of 13 residues. V lost 5 bases and J lost 11; bases outside the gene matches: 5. CDR1 is SNHLY and CDR2 is FYNNEI in the germline V gene.

This clonotype was seen just once. The V call is TRBV29-1, the J call TRBJ2-3; tentative D call: TRBD1 (5 bases). The ends were cut back, 6 bases at V and 3 bases at J, with 16 bases in the middle. Germline lookup yields CDR1 SQVTM and CDR2 ANQGSEA. The CDR3 has 14 amino acids. In nucleotides, the CDR3 is TGCAGCGTACAACAGGAGAGGAGTACAGATACGCAGTATTTT. Protein product: CSVQQERSTDTQYF.

The rearrangement uses TRBV3-1 and TRBJ2-1; 12 bases are shared with TRBD2. The CDR3 is 15 residues long. Trimming removed 5 bases from V and 9 bases from J; junction bases left unmatched: 8. Germline CDR1 is LGHDT and CDR2 is YNNKEL (reference sequence). The CDR3 DNA reads as TGTGCCAGCAGCTCACGGGGACTAGCGGGCGGTGAGCAGTTCTTC. Amino acid sequence: CASSSRGLAGGEQFF.

The rearrangement joins TRBV7-3 to TRBJ2-1; no reliable D call. The J call could be wrong; TRBJ2-7 is a better fit for the DNA end. This CDR3 is built from 13 residues. The V gene's germline CDR1 is SGHTA and CDR2 FQGTGA. CDR3 nucleotide sequence: TGTGCCAGCAGTAGAGGCAGTTACAATGAGCAGTACTTC. It specifies CASSRGSYNEQYF.